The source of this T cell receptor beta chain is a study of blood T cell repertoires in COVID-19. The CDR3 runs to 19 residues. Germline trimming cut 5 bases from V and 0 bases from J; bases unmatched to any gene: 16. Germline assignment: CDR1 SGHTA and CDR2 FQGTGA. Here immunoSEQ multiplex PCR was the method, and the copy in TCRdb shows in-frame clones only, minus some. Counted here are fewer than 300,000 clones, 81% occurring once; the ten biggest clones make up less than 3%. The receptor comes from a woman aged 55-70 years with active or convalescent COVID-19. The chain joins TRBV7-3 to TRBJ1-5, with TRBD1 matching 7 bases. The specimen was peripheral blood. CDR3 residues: CASSPRQGPGPYSNQPQHF. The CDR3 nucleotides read TGTGCCAGCAGCCCCCGACAGGGTCCGGGCCCGTATAGCAATCAGCCCCAGCATTTT. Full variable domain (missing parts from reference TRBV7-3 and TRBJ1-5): GAGVSQTPSNKVTEKGKYVELRCDPISGHTALYWYRQSLGQGPEFLIYFQGTGAADDSGLPNDRFFAVRPEGSVSTLKIQRTERGDSAVYLCASSPRQGPGPYSNQPQHFGDGTRLSIL.